Included here is one T cell receptor (beta chain) sequence, with context. Its antigen is unknown. No qualities accompany the bases; no much larger clone lies one base away. The data are from a study of T cell changes during pregnancy in multiple sclerosis (dated by TCRdb to about 2019). Regarding the research as a whole: Changes in the T cell repertoire over the course of pregnancy were examined in this study in women with multiple sclerosis.

The protocol used for the library was the immunoSEQ multiplex PCR assay. The table comes from immuneACCESS by way of TCRdb, which keeps in-frame sequences with V and J called. Part of the clones is missing from these tables; in studies checked, under half for an unresolved V gene and the rest for unknown reasons. Here the sample has about 40,000 clones; 91% occur a single time. Around 0.5% of the sample goes to the ten largest clones. The germline V and J ends show losses of 3 bases and 0 bases respectively, and no gene match explains 5 bases of the junction. Its CDR3 holds 14 amino acids, cysteine through phenylalanine. Here the CDR3 DNA is all that survives: 42 bases in frame from base 1. CDR1 and CDR2, per the germline V gene (reference sequence), are GTSNPN and SVGIG.

Here the sequenced sample was CD4+ T cells from peripheral blood mononuclear cells, taken in the second trimester of pregnancy. In this chain, TRBV30 is recombined with TRBJ2-7, and TRBD1 matches 7 of the central bases. The receptor comes from a female donor in good health, enrolled as a control in a pregnancy study. The base sequence is TGTGCCTGGAGGCGGCGACAGGGCTCCTACGAGCAGTACTTC. Translated, it gives CAWRRRQGSYEQYF.